This T cell receptor (beta chain) comes out of a study of human T cells and chemical hapten exposure. At the level of the study: Alopecia areata, totalis or universalis was found in mostly female patients. Findings and limits, study-wide: Once DPC sensitization occurred, TCRs above 1 in 1000 frequency showed no change.

The time point was: patch test 3, about 24 weeks after DPC sensitization. Treatment indicated: therapeutic diphenylcyclopropenone sensitization with weekly scalp DPC. TCRdb analysed the RACE reads with MiXCR anew, one entry per CDR3 protein. The sample records more than 150,000 distinct CDR3 sequences, around a quarter being singletons. In this sample, this clonotype turned up a few times. Its matching antigen is unknown. This TCR was sampled from a woman in her thirties or forties with alopecia areata. Some clones in this sample may be carry-over from other donors' samples. The starting material was whole blood, obtained in connection with sensitization to the hapten diphenylcyclopropenone (DPC).

CDR3 sequence: CASSQDLFGTATDTQYF. CDR3 nucleotides: TGTGCCAGCAGCCAAGACCTATTTGGGACAGCCACAGATACGCAGTATTTT. This chain joins TRBV4-2 and TRBJ2-3; 7 bases agree with TRBD1. Germline V gives CDR1 LGHNA, CDR2 YNFKEQ. The junction had 8 bases not matched to a gene; V was cut back by 0 bases and J by 2 bases. The CDR3 consists of 17 residues.